This TCR beta chain was captured by sequencing in a study of cytomegalovirus exposure and HLA in healthy donors (dated by TCRdb to 2015 to 2018). Regarding the research as a whole: According to an earlier analysis of several hundred of the donors, roughly 180 million T cells yielded some 110 million unique TCR beta sequences and more than 250 Gb of sequence data. About 300 gigabases of sequencing data and approximately 91 million unique TCR sequences made up an early release that covered about 640 HLA-typed donors. The genetic ancestry cluster associated with self-reported Caucasian donors included 65% to 90% of the approximately 400 genotyped donors. The study aimed to test whether signatures of past pathogen exposure could be identified by cataloging public T cell receptors. The T cell repertoires of some 670 subjects were profiled by immunosequencing and related to cytomegalovirus serostatus. In addition to the first cohort of hundreds of subjects, a separate validation cohort of approximately 130 different subjects was used. To predict cytomegalovirus infection status, the study combined high-throughput TCR immunosequencing, statistical association of individual TCRs with disease status, and machine learning. A later analysis re-analyzed previously published TCR beta repertoires from about 600 donors and added high-resolution HLA genotyping to study TCR occurrence patterns. The later analysis used no new phenotypic data to find candidate immune exposures, relying instead on TCR beta sequences and their occurrence across donors. In an earlier analysis of 500 to 650 of the donors, high-throughput TCR beta sequencing was used to judge whether each TCR beta V gene segment behaved as functional or pseudogenic. Alongside the repertoire data, information on donor age, sex, ethnicity and CMV serostatus was compiled. In a later genetic analysis, genome-wide SNP genotypes for about 65% of the roughly 670 donors were used, and that subset was treated as a discovery cohort. All discovery cohort repertoires had been generated using a single sequencing platform. HLA typing covered class I and class II loci at four-digit resolution. The number of donors typed differed by locus, with about 629-630 for A, B, C, DRB1 and DQB1, 522 for DQA1, under 610 for DPA1, and around 460 for DPB1. Roughly 5 DR-DQ haplotypes were handled as single units for association and clustering, since linkage in the cohort was strong. On average, approximately 250,000 unique TCR beta nucleotide sequences were sequenced per donor among a few hundred genotyped donors of the cohort, with 15% to 20% of those sequences being non-productive. The investigation overall reported the following: Broadly in line with IMGT annotations, most TCR beta V segments showed up in productive rearrangements about 90% or about 30% of the time in an earlier analysis of approximately 640 of the donors. When HLA alleles, especially DR and DQ, strongly co-occurred, attributing TCR associations to individual alleles was difficult. The sequencing pipeline was judged likely to have produced a cluster of highly shared sequence variants as a technical artifact. Most CMV-associated TCR beta chains appeared to be HLA-restricted in a later analysis, and the HLA associations seemed to be driven largely by CMV exposure. According to a later analysis, parvovirus B19, influenza, CMV and Epstein-Barr virus appeared linked to several top co-occurrence clusters. For the cohort, immune exposure information was limited to CMV serostatus. The classifier was reported to diagnose cytomegalovirus status with high specificity and sensitivity in both the original and validation cohorts. In a later analysis, around 15,000 TCR beta sequences were associated with specific HLA alleles at a false discovery rate of 0.05. In a later analysis, TCR association rates were found to vary across HLA loci, with the most associated TCRs seen for DRB1 alleles and the fewest for HLA-C alleles. In a later genetic analysis, fewer N-insertions in productive TCRs were reported among donors in an Asian-associated ancestry cluster than the roughly 700-donor mean. Because HLA typing was missing for some donors at each locus, association tests included only the typed subset. Across donors, most TCR sequences were observed very rarely, whereas some public TCRs were present in many individuals. The cohort was sequenced for TCR beta chains only, and without alpha or paired-chain data the features that could be detected were limited. The study listed approximately 150 TCR beta chains as associated with cytomegalovirus. Because counts were too low, some 16 rarely observed V segments, including chromosome 9 orphons, were excluded from the earlier analysis of 587 of the donors. Because the 87-base-pair reads could not distinguish some IMGT-functional V segments, including TRBV6-2 and TRBV6-3, those segments were excluded. The authors suggested that the approach could potentially be extended to other disease states and immunological phenotypes. A few of the identified cytomegalovirus-associated TCR beta chains were confirmed in vitro to be specific for cytomegalovirus antigens. A later genetic analysis associated a missense DCLRE1C variant with V-gene and J-gene trimming of TCR beta chains, and an independent cohort replicated the association. Compared with equally common non-associated chains, HLA-associated TCR beta chains in a later analysis were more clonally expanded and had lower generation probabilities. The presence/absence analyses assumed that sequencing depth was roughly uniform across donors, and that assumption may not be true. Linkage disequilibrium might explain the correlated functional status among segregating V segments, but an unknown experimental factor could not be ruled out. A further reported finding was that TCR beta sequences accurately predicted the HLA-A and HLA-B alleles for most subjects in the first cohort.

Turning to this clone: The antigen it recognizes is unknown. The sample holds no much larger clone one base away, and base qualities are not on file.

The cohort comprised some 730 healthy bone marrow donors. At the time of sampling, every cohort member was nominally healthy, though immune exposures that went unrecorded were likely present. The donor was CMV seropositive and belonged to the group of a few hundred seropositive cohort members. Every donor gave a peripheral blood sample, and the peripheral blood mononuclear cells from that sample were used for TCR beta sequencing. The Qiagen DNeasy Blood Extraction Kit was used to extract genomic DNA from the blood cell samples. The V and J ends are trimmed by 7 bases and 8 bases, leaving 15 bases between them. Looking up the germline V gene (reference sequence) yields CDR1 SEHNR and CDR2 FQNEAQ. CDR3 length: 13 amino acids, cysteine to phenylalanine. Only the CDR3 region is kept as DNA, spanning 39 bases read in frame from base 1. Library preparation employed the immunoSEQ multiplex PCR assay. For the multiplex PCR, a mixture combining 60 forward primers for TCR Vbeta segments and 13 reverse primers for TCR Jbeta segments was used. The CDR3 region of rearranged TCR beta genes was amplified from genomic DNA with a multiplex PCR assay. Amplified TCR beta libraries were sequenced as 87-base-pair reads on the Illumina HiSeq System. In the paper's pipeline: In a later analysis, tens of millions of unique TCR beta chains were counted across the 650 to 700 repertoires, and roughly 11 million of these chains were shared by at least two donors. A nearest-neighbor algorithm error-corrected the raw reads and collapsed the reads into unique sequences, merging closely related sequences to remove PCR and sequencing errors. Alignment of CDR3 sequences to IMGT reference sequences was used to assign V, D and J gene segments. For a sequence to be retained, at least a six-nucleotide match to both a V gene segment and a J gene segment was required. Rearrangements were classified as productive when the CDR3 lacked stop codons and remained in frame with V and J, and all other rearrangements were classified as non-productive. Following IMGT convention, CDR3 was defined as the stretch from the second conserved V-encoded cysteine to the conserved J-encoded phenylalanine. The earlier analysis of roughly 590 of the donors excluded any sequence lacking an unambiguous match to a single V gene segment. In an earlier analysis of several hundred of the donors, V segments were called functional above 56.7% productive rearrangements and were called segregating when the between-donor standard deviation exceeded 5%. A statistical classification framework was built for diagnosing cytomegalovirus status from the catalog of TCR beta chain sequences. A later analysis assigned V and J genes by comparing TCR nucleotide sequences with IMGT/GENE-DB human TR gene sequences. The TCRdist pipeline was used in a later analysis to assign CDR3 sequences and most-parsimonious VDJ recombination scenarios. A later analysis defined each TCR beta chain by its CDR3 amino acid sequence plus V-gene family, and excluded reads lacking a unique V-gene family. As a way to deal with suspected cross-contamination and a sequencing artifact, a later analysis dropped hundreds of nucleotide sequences that were highly shared and had low generation probability. A later analysis calculated a clonal expansion index for each public chain from normalized within-repertoire ranks of inferred template counts. Generation probabilities in a later analysis came from a VDJ recombination model fitted to out-of-frame rearrangements, and those results were checked against IGoR. In a later analysis, TCR-TCR, TCR-HLA and TCR-CMV co-occurrence was scored with hypergeometric tests, and a repertoire-size bias correction was applied to TCR pairs. False discovery rates were estimated in a later analysis by permuting HLA or CMV assignments 20 times. In a later analysis, co-occurring TCRs were grouped using DBSCAN, with TCRdist sequence similarity added in when clustering inside HLA-allele-positive subsets. Repertoires with fewer than 30,000 or more than 120,000 public chains were left out of co-occurrence clustering, as were about 5 repertoires with anomalous nucleotide sharing. Drawn from immuneACCESS, this table holds only the in-frame rearrangements with V and J called that TCRdb kept. Clones are partly lost; checked studies trace under half to an unresolved V gene and leave the rest unexplained. V, J and clone size were drawn from that table, and D and trimming were deduced from the DNA. This sample lists some 250,000 clones; over 70% were detected once. The ten largest clones add up to under 8% of the sample.

The rearranged segments are TRBV7-9 and TRBJ2-1; perhaps TRBD2 is the D gene, with 5 bases matching. The TCR comes from an older woman in good health and CMV-seropositive. Material for sequencing was PBMCs. Here the CDR3 is given as CASNHWVEDEQFF. The base sequence is TGTGCCAGCAACCACTGGGTGGAGGATGAGCAGTTCTTC.